The entry below describes one T cell receptor beta chain. Its cognate antigen is unknown. The germline CDR1 and CDR2 sequences are SGHNT and YYREEE (reference sequence). Trimming removed 2 bases from V and 6 bases from J, with 11 bases in between. This CDR3 has 13 amino acids. Single viable CD3+CD4+CD8-CD45RO+ cells were sorted as the memory CD4+ T cells. After thawing, CD4+ T cells were positively selected. As originally analysed: Out-of-frame sequences were removed, leaving 2 million to 2.5 million distinct TCRbeta sequences. This table comes from immunoSEQ multiplex PCR, and its TCRdb copy is limited to in-frame clones, with some not included. The DNA was the basis for D and trimming; V, J and clone size are from that table. The sample contains 75,000 to 95,000 clones, around 80% of which appear only once. The data were taken from a study of memory CD4+ T cells and cytomegalovirus serostatus. Overall study findings and caveats: CMV serostatus prediction reached median AUC around 0.94, or 0.89 with US-trained model.

This receptor was obtained from an adult in good health and CMV-seronegative. Source material: memory CD4+ T cells from blood. J is TRBJ1-2 and V is TRBV5-4; D gene uncertain. CDR3: CASSLPEGNGYTF. The CDR3 nucleotides are TGTGCCAGCAGCTTACCGGAAGGAAATGGCTACACCTTC.